These T cell receptor beta chains were read from a single sample in a study of T cell responses to AZD1222 COVID-19 vaccine. The table came from immunoSEQ multiplex PCR; TCRdb's copy has only in-frame clones and leaves some out. Of 180,000 or so clones listed, approximately 91% are singletons. Sequenced here: peripheral blood, sampled 28 days after the second AZD1222 dose. The receptor set was obtained from an adult who received the AZD1222 COVID-19 vaccine. The conserved cysteine and the conserved F or W are not part of the CDR3 here.

>TRBV7-9
ASSPSVRDTQY
>TRBV6-6
ASSSTGQAYGYT
>TRBV2
ASSERGSDEKLF
>TRBV6-5
ASTGDGYT
>TRBV21-1
ASSYPNPLSKVNTEAF
>TRBV7-9
ASSFLSYEQY
>TRBV5-1
ASSLGQIYNEQF
>TRBV6-2/TRBV6-3
ASSYVGQTEAF
>TRBV9
ASSLRTSGTQETQY
>TRBV4-3
ASSQDGTGWEKLF
>TRBV5-5
ASSLPSIYDEQY
>TRBV5-4
ASSAQGQGGSPLH
>TRBV30
AWSRETYNEQF
>TRBV24-1
ATSVGARPQH
>TRBV4-1
ASSRTGSEVDGYT
>TRBV10-2
ASFGTGGANTEAF